This note documents a single T cell receptor (beta chain) sequence. Its antigen is unknown. This entry comes from a study of T cell responses to AZD1222 COVID-19 vaccine. This CDR3 is built from 11 residues. Germline CDR1 is SGHAT and CDR2 is FQNNGV. V shed 3 bases and J shed 6 bases, with 3 bases lying between them. Measured with immunoSEQ multiplex PCR; TCRdb has only the in-frame clones, and not every one. The sample shows 95,000 to 100,000 clones, 85% to 90% of them seen only once. Broader study findings: Clonal diversity was possibly underestimated, and white British individuals and females predominated among donors. Nearly half of unique spike-specific TCRs reportedly avoided B.1.351 and B.1.1.7 mutated regions.

The V call is TRBV11-2, the J call TRBJ2-1; D unresolved. The TCR sequence derives from an adult who received the AZD1222 COVID-19 vaccine. The specimen was peripheral blood, collected 28 days after the second AZD1222 dose. The CDR3 protein is CASSLTNEQFF. The DNA for the CDR3 is TGTGCCAGCAGCTTGACCAATGAGCAGTTCTTC. Full variable domain (missing parts from reference TRBV11-2 and TRBJ2-1): EAGVAQSPRYKIIEKRQSVAFWCNPISGHATLYWYQQILGQGPKLLIQFQNNGVVDDSQLPKDRFSAERLKGVDSTLKIQPAKLEDSAVYLCASSLTNEQFFGPGTRLTVL.